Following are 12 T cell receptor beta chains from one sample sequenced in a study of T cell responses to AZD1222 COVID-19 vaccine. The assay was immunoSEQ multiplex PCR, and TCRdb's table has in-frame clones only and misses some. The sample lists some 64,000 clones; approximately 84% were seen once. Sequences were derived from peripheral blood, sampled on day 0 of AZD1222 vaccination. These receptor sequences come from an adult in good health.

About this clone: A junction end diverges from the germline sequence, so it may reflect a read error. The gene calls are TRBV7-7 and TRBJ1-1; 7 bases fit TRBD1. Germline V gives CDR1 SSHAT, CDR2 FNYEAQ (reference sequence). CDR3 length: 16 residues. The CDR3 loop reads CASSLTGENRSTEAFF. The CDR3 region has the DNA TGTGCTAGCAGCTTAACAGGGGAAAATCGCAGCACTGAAGCTTTCTTT.

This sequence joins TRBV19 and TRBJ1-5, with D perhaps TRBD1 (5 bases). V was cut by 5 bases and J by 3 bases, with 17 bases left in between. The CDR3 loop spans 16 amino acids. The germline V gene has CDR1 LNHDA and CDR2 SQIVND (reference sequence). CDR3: CASSPGGGWNNQPQHF. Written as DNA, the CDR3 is TGTGCCAGTAGTCCCGGGGGAGGGTGGAACAATCAGCCCCAGCATTTT.

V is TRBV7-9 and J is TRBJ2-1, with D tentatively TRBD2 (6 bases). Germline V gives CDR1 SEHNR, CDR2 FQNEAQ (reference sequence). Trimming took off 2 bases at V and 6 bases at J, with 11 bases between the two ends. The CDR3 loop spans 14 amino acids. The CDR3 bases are TGTGCCAGCAGCTTAACGGGAGAGGTCAATGAGCAGTTCTTC. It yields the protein CASSLTGEVNEQFF.

The DNA of the CDR3 is TGTGCCAGCAGCCAAGATGGAGGGATCTATGGCTACACCTTC. Protein: CASSQDGGIYGYTF. The gene calls are TRBV4-2 and TRBJ1-2, with D unclear. V lost 0 bases to trimming and J lost 4 bases, with 9 bases between them. Germline V gene sequence: CDR1 LGHNA, CDR2 YNFKEQ. This CDR3 has 14 residues.

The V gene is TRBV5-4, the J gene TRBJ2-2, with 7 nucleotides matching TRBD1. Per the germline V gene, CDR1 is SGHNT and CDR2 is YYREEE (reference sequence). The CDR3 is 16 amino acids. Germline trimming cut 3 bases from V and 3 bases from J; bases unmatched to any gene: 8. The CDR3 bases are TGTGCCAGCAGCTCCCCCGCACAGGGGTACACCGGGGAGCTGTTTTTT. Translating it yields CASSSPAQGYTGELFF.

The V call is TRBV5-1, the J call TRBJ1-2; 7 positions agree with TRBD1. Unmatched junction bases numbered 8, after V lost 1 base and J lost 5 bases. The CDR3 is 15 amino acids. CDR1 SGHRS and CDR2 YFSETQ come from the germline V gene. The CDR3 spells CASSLYPGTEYGYTF. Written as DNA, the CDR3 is TGCGCCAGCAGCTTGTACCCCGGGACAGAGTATGGCTACACCTTC. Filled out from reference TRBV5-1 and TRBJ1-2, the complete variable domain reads KAGVTQTPRYLIKTRGQQVTLSCSPISGHRSVSWYQQTPGQGLQFLFEYFSETQRNKGNFPGRFSGRQFSNSRSEMNVSTLELGDSALYLCASSLYPGTEYGYTFGSGTRLTVV.

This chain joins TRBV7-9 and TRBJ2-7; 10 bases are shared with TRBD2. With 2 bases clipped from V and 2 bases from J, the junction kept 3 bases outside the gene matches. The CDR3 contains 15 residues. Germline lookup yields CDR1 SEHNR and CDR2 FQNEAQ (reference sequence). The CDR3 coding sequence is TGTGCCAGCAGCTTAATGAGCGGGGGGGCCTACGAGCAGTACTTC. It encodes CASSLMSGGAYEQYF.

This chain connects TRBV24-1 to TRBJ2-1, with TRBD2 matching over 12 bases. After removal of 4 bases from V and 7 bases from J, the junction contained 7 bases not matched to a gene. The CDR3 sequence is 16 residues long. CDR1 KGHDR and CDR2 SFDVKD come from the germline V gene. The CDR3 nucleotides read TGTGCCACCAGTGACCGCGGACTAGCGGGAAGGAATGAGCAGTTCTTC. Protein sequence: CATSDRGLAGRNEQFF.

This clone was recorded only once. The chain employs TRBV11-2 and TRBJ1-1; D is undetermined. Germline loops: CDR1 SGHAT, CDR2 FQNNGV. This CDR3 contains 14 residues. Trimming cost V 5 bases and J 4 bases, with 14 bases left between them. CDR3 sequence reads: CASSMTGRSTEAFF. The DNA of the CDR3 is TGTGCCAGCAGCATGACCGGACGAAGCACTGAAGCTTTCTTT.

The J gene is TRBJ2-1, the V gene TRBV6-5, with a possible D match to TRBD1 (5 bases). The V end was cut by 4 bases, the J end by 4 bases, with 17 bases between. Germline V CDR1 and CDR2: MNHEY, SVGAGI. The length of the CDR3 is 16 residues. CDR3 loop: CASSFNSRGKYNEQFF. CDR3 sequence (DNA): TGTGCCAGCAGTTTCAACAGTAGGGGAAAGTACAATGAGCAGTTCTTC.

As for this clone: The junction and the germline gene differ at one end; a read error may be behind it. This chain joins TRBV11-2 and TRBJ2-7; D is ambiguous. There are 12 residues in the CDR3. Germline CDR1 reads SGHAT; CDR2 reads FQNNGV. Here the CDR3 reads CVSSSDSYEQYF. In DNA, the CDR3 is TGTGTCAGCAGCTCTGACTCCTACGAGCAGTACTTC.

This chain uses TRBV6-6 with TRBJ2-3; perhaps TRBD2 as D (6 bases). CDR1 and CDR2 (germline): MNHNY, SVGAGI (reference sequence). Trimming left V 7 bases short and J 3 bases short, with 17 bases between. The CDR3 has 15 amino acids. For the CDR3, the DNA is TGTGCCAGCACAGATAGCGGTGTAATTACAGATACGCAGTATTTT. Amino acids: CASTDSGVITDTQYF.